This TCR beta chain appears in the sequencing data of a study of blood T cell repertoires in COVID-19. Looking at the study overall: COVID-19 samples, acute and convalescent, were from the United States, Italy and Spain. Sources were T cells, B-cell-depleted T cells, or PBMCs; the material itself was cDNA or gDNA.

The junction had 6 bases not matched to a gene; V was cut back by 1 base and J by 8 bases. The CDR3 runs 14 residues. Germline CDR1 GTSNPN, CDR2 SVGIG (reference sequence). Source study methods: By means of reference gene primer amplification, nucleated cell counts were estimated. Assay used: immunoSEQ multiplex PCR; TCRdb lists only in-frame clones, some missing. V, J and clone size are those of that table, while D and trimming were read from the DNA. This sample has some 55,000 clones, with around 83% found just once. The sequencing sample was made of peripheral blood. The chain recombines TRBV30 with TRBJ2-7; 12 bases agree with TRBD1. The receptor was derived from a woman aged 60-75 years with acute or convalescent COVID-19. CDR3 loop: CAWSGGTGGVKQYF. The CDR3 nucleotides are TGTGCCTGGAGTGGAGGGACAGGGGGCGTGAAGCAGTACTTC. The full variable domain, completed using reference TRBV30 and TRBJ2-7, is SQTIHQWPATLVQPVGSPLSLECTVEGTSNPNLYWYRQAAGRGLQLLFYSVGIGQISSEVPQNLSASRPQDRQFILSSKKLLLSDSGFYLCAWSGGTGGVKQYFGPGTRLTVT.